These 13 T cell receptor beta chains came from one sample sequenced in a study of cytomegalovirus exposure and HLA in healthy donors. 60 Vbeta and 13 Jbeta primers were used in PCR. Method: immunoSEQ multiplex PCR; TCRdb's copy keeps in-frame clones and lacks some. The profile covers 160,000 or so clones, with around 80% appearing a single time and roughly 1.4% taken by the ten largest. The material sequenced was PBMCs. The receptors originated from a woman between 18 and 29 years old in good health and CMV-seronegative.

The chain uses TRBV29-1 and TRBJ2-7, with a weak D call TRBD2 (5 bases). Germline V CDR1 and CDR2: SQVTM, ANQGSEA. The CDR3 consists of 12 residues. Between the trimmed V and J ends, which lost 7 bases and 1 base, there was a span of 11 bases. CDR3 nucleotides: TGCAGCGCCATCGCGGGTTCCTACGAGCAGTACTTC. It specifies CSAIAGSYEQYF.

This chain uses TRBV4-1 with TRBJ1-2, with a tentative D call TRBD1 (6 bases). V was trimmed by 4 bases and J by 4 bases, leaving 19 bases between them. Germline CDR1 reads MGHRA; CDR2 reads YSYEKL. The CDR3 loop spans 16 amino acids. The DNA for the CDR3 is TGCGCCAGCAGCCTTATCCTCAGGGGTCGGGGCTATGGCTACACCTTC. It specifies CASSLILRGRGYGYTF.

V and J are TRBV13 and TRBJ2-2; possibly TRBD1 for D (6 bases). This CDR3 is built from 15 residues. Germline CDR1 is PRHDT and CDR2 is FYEKMQ (reference sequence). Trimming removed 5 bases from V and 3 bases from J, with 13 bases in between. The CDR3 DNA follows: TGTGCCAGCAGCACTCGGGACAACCACACCGGGGAGCTGTTTTTT. Its translation: CASSTRDNHTGELFF.

J is TRBJ1-5 and V is TRBV7-2, with TRBD1 as a possible D gene (6 bases). Trimming removed 2 bases at V and 7 bases at J, with 15 bases between. This CDR3 region has 15 residues. CDR1 is SGHTA, CDR2 FQGNSA, per germline. CDR3 region: CASSLKGGGGQPQHF. The CDR3, as DNA: TGTGCCAGCAGCTTAAAGGGCGGGGGCGGACAGCCCCAGCATTTT.

This sequence joins TRBV5-8 and TRBJ1-3, with no clear D. The germline V gene has CDR1 SGHTS and CDR2 YDEGEE. The V end lost 6 bases, the J end lost 0 bases, and 13 bases lay between the germline ends. The CDR3 runs 15 residues. The CDR3 spells CASTLGRGSGNTIYF. DNA for the CDR3: TGTGCCAGCACCCTTGGGCGGGGCTCTGGAAACACCATATATTTT.

The CDR3 spells CAWRRQGARDAFF. CDR3 DNA sequence: TGTGCCTGGAGACGGCAGGGGGCGCGTGACGCTTTCTTT. The rearrangement links TRBV30 to TRBJ1-1; the match to TRBD1 covers 8 bases. CDR3 length equals 13 residues. Trimming took 3 bases from V and 11 from J; bases not matched to a gene: 11. CDR1 and CDR2 (germline): GTSNPN, SVGIG (reference sequence).

The V and J genes are TRBV5-8 and TRBJ1-1, with D perhaps matching TRBD1 (5 bases). The CDR3 has 16 residues. The ends were cut back, 1 base at V and 0 bases at J, with 13 bases in the middle. CDR1 and CDR2 from the germline V gene are SGHTS and YDEGEE. CDR3 protein: CASSLPGQRLNTEAFF. The CDR3 DNA reads as TGTGCCAGCAGCTTGCCAGGACAAAGGTTGAACACTGAAGCTTTCTTT.

The gene calls are TRBV7-9 and TRBJ2-3, with 7 bases that match TRBD2. This CDR3 is built from 14 residues. The germline V gene encodes CDR1 SEHNR and CDR2 FQNEAQ (reference sequence). Unmatched junction bases numbered 8, after V lost 7 bases and J lost 4 bases. The DNA of the CDR3 is TGTGCCAGCAATCGGGCTAGCGGCGCAGATACGCAGTATTTT. This gives the protein CASNRASGADTQYF.

V gene TRBV27 combines with J gene TRBJ2-7; perhaps TRBD2 as D (6 bases). With 2 bases removed from V and 0 bases from J, the gap between germline ends came to 11 bases. Germline CDR1 is MNHEY and CDR2 is SMNVEV (reference sequence). This CDR3 comprises 15 residues. CDR3 nucleotide sequence: TGTGCCAGCAGTTTAACGGGACTTAGCTCCTACGAGCAGTACTTC. The encoded protein is CASSLTGLSSYEQYF.

The gene calls are TRBV4-1 and TRBJ1-2, with D hard to call. Between the trimmed V and J ends, which lost 1 base and 10 bases, there was a span of 10 bases. Germline lookup yields CDR1 MGHRA and CDR2 YSYEKL. The CDR3 is made up of 12 amino acids. CDR3 sequence: CASSQGARDYTF. CDR3 nucleotides: TGCGCCAGCAGCCAAGGGGCGAGGGACTACACCTTC.

The V call is TRBV10-2, the J call TRBJ1-3, with 7 bases lining up with TRBD1. The germline V gene encodes CDR1 WSHSY and CDR2 SAAADI. V lost 3 bases and J lost 4; bases outside the gene matches: 3. CDR3 length: 14 amino acids. The CDR3 nucleotides are TGCGCCAGCAGTGAACAGGGGAAAGGAAACACCATATATTTT. Amino acids: CASSEQGKGNTIYF.

The chain links TRBV5-4 to TRBJ2-5; D may be TRBD1 (6 bases). V dropped 5 bases and J dropped 6 bases, with 20 bases sitting between them. Looked up from germline, CDR1 is SGHNT and CDR2 is YYREEE (reference sequence). There are 15 residues in the CDR3. CDR3 nucleotides: TGTGCCAGCAGGTTATCCGGGACACCCGGAAAGACCCAGTACTTC. Its translation is CASRLSGTPGKTQYF.

The rearrangement links TRBV18 to TRBJ2-7; 8 bases map to TRBD2. The germline CDR1 and CDR2 sequences are KGHSH and LQKENI. Trimming took 5 bases from V and 3 from J; bases not matched to a gene: 9. There are 15 residues in the CDR3. The CDR3 protein is CASSYSGGRNYEQYF. DNA for the CDR3: TGTGCCAGCTCATACAGCGGGGGCCGAAACTACGAGCAGTACTTC.